This is a list of T cell receptor beta chains from one sample in a study of blood T cell repertoires in COVID-19. The table came from immunoSEQ multiplex PCR; TCRdb's copy has only in-frame clones and leaves some out. The sample lists roughly 250,000 clones; 88% were seen once. Sequenced sample: PBMCs or T cells enriched from blood (not recorded which). Every receptor here comes from a woman aged 50 to 60 who had recovered from COVID-19. CDR3s include the opening cysteine and the closing phenylalanine or tryptophan. Fields, in order: D gene, J gene, V gene, clone size, CDR3 DNA, CDR3 protein. The D gene is left open where the match is weak. Part of the rows lack a size; the others show once, few, many or a class for expanded clones.

d_gene: -; j_gene: TRBJ1-1; v_gene: TRBV12-3/TRBV12-4; abundance: -; CDR3nt: TGTGCCAGCGCCCTTGAACGGACTGAAGCTTTCTTT; CDR3aa: CASALERTEAFF
d_gene: -; j_gene: TRBJ1-1; v_gene: TRBV19; abundance: -; CDR3nt: TGTGCCAGTAGTGTACAACCGAACACTGAAGCTTTCTTT; CDR3aa: CASSVQPNTEAFF
d_gene: TRBD1; j_gene: TRBJ1-5; v_gene: TRBV7-9; abundance: -; CDR3nt: TGTGCCAGCAGCTTGATGGGACAGATCAATCAGCCCCAGCATTTT; CDR3aa: CASSLMGQINQPQHF
d_gene: TRBD1; j_gene: TRBJ1-2; v_gene: TRBV30; abundance: once; CDR3nt: TGTGCCTGGGGAACAGGGGCGGGCTATGGCTACACCTTC; CDR3aa: CAWGTGAGYGYTF
d_gene: TRBD2; j_gene: TRBJ2-1; v_gene: TRBV6-2/TRBV6-3; abundance: -; CDR3nt: TGTGCCAGCAGCGGCAACCTAGCGGGGGAACAGCAGTTCTTC; CDR3aa: CASSGNLAGEQQFF
d_gene: -; j_gene: TRBJ1-2; v_gene: TRBV11-2; abundance: -; CDR3nt: TGTGCCAGCAGCCCGGGGACACCTACGGGCTACACCTTC; CDR3aa: CASSPGTPTGYTF
d_gene: -; j_gene: TRBJ2-2; v_gene: TRBV5-1; abundance: -; CDR3nt: TGCGCCAGCAGCTTCTCGGGGTCCAACACCGGGGAGCTGTTTTTT; CDR3aa: CASSFSGSNTGELFF
d_gene: TRBD1; j_gene: TRBJ1-2; v_gene: TRBV7-9; abundance: -; CDR3nt: TGTGCCAGCAGCCTACAGGGGTCAAACTATGGCTACACCTTC; CDR3aa: CASSLQGSNYGYTF
d_gene: -; j_gene: TRBJ1-3; v_gene: TRBV18; abundance: -; CDR3nt: TGTGCCAGCTCACCCGGACAGTGGAGCTCTGGAAACACCATATATTTT; CDR3aa: CASSPGQWSSGNTIYF
d_gene: TRBD2; j_gene: TRBJ2-2; v_gene: TRBV9; abundance: -; CDR3nt: TGTGCCAGCAGCGCCACCGGGACTAGCGGGAGCTCGAACACCGGGGAGCTGTTTTTT; CDR3aa: CASSATGTSGSSNTGELFF
d_gene: TRBD1; j_gene: TRBJ1-2; v_gene: TRBV9; abundance: -; CDR3nt: TGTGCCAGCAGCGAGATAGGGCAGGGGGCTGGCTATGGCTACACCTTC; CDR3aa: CASSEIGQGAGYGYTF
d_gene: -; j_gene: TRBJ2-2; v_gene: TRBV4-1; abundance: few; CDR3nt: TGCGCCAGCAGCCAACCCTTTGCGCGGGCCGGGGAGCTGTTTTTT; CDR3aa: CASSQPFARAGELFF
d_gene: -; j_gene: TRBJ2-5; v_gene: TRBV27; abundance: -; CDR3nt: TGTGCCAGCAGTTTAAAGGGGCTGGGGGAGACCCAGTACTTC; CDR3aa: CASSLKGLGETQYF
d_gene: -; j_gene: TRBJ2-7; v_gene: TRBV7-9; abundance: few; CDR3nt: TGTGCCAGCAGCTTAGCGCGACTAGAAGAGCAGTACTTC; CDR3aa: CASSLARLEEQYF
d_gene: TRBD2; j_gene: TRBJ2-3; v_gene: TRBV29-1; abundance: -; CDR3nt: TGCAGCGTTGGGTCTAGCGGGGCAAGCACAGATACGCAGTATTTT; CDR3aa: CSVGSSGASTDTQYF
d_gene: -; j_gene: TRBJ1-1; v_gene: TRBV9; abundance: -; CDR3nt: TGTGCCAGCAGCGTAGGACAGTACACTGAAGCTTTCTTT; CDR3aa: CASSVGQYTEAFF
d_gene: TRBD2; j_gene: TRBJ2-1; v_gene: TRBV5-1; abundance: -; CDR3nt: TGCGCCAGCAGCTTGGCTAGCGGGAATCCATACAATGAGCAGTTCTTC; CDR3aa: CASSLASGNPYNEQFF
d_gene: -; j_gene: TRBJ1-3; v_gene: TRBV28; abundance: -; CDR3nt: TGTGCCAGCACCCCGTCTTCAGTAACTGGAAACACCATATATTTT; CDR3aa: CASTPSSVTGNTIYF
d_gene: -; j_gene: TRBJ1-2; v_gene: TRBV5-1; abundance: -; CDR3nt: TGCGCCAGCAGCTTGGGACAGTATAACGGCTACACCTTC; CDR3aa: CASSLGQYNGYTF
d_gene: TRBD2; j_gene: TRBJ2-3; v_gene: TRBV28; abundance: -; CDR3nt: TGTGCCAGCAGTGCAGCGGGAGGGGAAGATACGCAGTATTTT; CDR3aa: CASSAAGGEDTQYF
d_gene: -; j_gene: TRBJ1-3; v_gene: TRBV6-5; abundance: -; CDR3nt: TGTGCCAGCAGTCGTCGCAGCTCTGGAAACACCATATATTTT; CDR3aa: CASSRRSSGNTIYF
d_gene: -; j_gene: TRBJ1-2; v_gene: TRBV29-1; abundance: -; CDR3nt: TGCAGCGTTCCAGGCGCGGGGGCGGAAAGACGGAATGGCTACACCTTC; CDR3aa: CSVPGAGAERRNGYTF
d_gene: TRBD1; j_gene: TRBJ1-2; v_gene: TRBV28; abundance: once; CDR3nt: TGTGCCAGCAGGATAGGGGGCAGTAGTAACTATGGCTACACCTTC; CDR3aa: CASRIGGSSNYGYTF
d_gene: -; j_gene: TRBJ2-5; v_gene: TRBV7-9; abundance: -; CDR3nt: TGTGCCAGCAGCTTAGACAGGATTGAGACCCAGTACTTC; CDR3aa: CASSLDRIETQYF
d_gene: -; j_gene: TRBJ2-7; v_gene: TRBV30; abundance: -; CDR3nt: TGTGCCTGGAGCCGAGGGAGCTACGAGCAGTACTTC; CDR3aa: CAWSRGSYEQYF
d_gene: -; j_gene: TRBJ1-1; v_gene: TRBV7-9; abundance: -; CDR3nt: TGTGCCAGCAGCACTTGGACAGCAAACACTGAAGCTTTCTTT; CDR3aa: CASSTWTANTEAFF
d_gene: -; j_gene: TRBJ2-3; v_gene: TRBV7-2; abundance: -; CDR3nt: TGTGCCAGCAGCTTAAGGCGGACTACAAGCACAGATACGCAGTATTTT; CDR3aa: CASSLRRTTSTDTQYF
d_gene: TRBD1; j_gene: TRBJ1-3; v_gene: TRBV11-2; abundance: -; CDR3nt: TGTGCCAGCAGCCGCGGGACAGGGGGAAACACCATATATTTT; CDR3aa: CASSRGTGGNTIYF
d_gene: -; j_gene: TRBJ2-7; v_gene: TRBV28; abundance: once; CDR3nt: TGTGCCAGCAGTTTTCAGTACGAGCAGTACTTC; CDR3aa: CASSFQYEQYF
d_gene: TRBD1; j_gene: TRBJ1-2; v_gene: TRBV15; abundance: -; CDR3nt: TGTGCCACCAGCAAGGACAGGGACTATGGCTACACCTTC; CDR3aa: CATSKDRDYGYTF
d_gene: TRBD1; j_gene: TRBJ1-2; v_gene: TRBV28; abundance: -; CDR3nt: TGTGCCAGCAGCTCGACCCCAGGGGGCGGAAACTATGGCTACACCTTC; CDR3aa: CASSSTPGGGNYGYTF
d_gene: -; j_gene: TRBJ1-6; v_gene: TRBV27; abundance: -; CDR3nt: TGTGCCAGCAGTTTAGACAGGTTGTCGTATAATTCACCCCTCCACTTT; CDR3aa: CASSLDRLSYNSPLHF
d_gene: TRBD1; j_gene: TRBJ1-1; v_gene: TRBV11-3; abundance: few; CDR3nt: TGTGCCAGCCGATATACAGGGGGCTCGGGGATGAACACTGAAGCTTTCTTT; CDR3aa: CASRYTGGSGMNTEAFF
d_gene: TRBD2; j_gene: TRBJ2-7; v_gene: TRBV7-2; abundance: once; CDR3nt: TGTGCCAGCAGCCGGGGGGTAGCTGCGGGGTATTACGAGCAGTACTTC; CDR3aa: CASSRGVAAGYYEQYF
d_gene: TRBD1; j_gene: TRBJ1-4; v_gene: TRBV5-8; abundance: once; CDR3nt: TGTGCCAGCAGCTTACCACCCGGGACAGGGGGCTTTACTAATGAAAAACTGTTTTTT; CDR3aa: CASSLPPGTGGFTNEKLFF
d_gene: TRBD1; j_gene: TRBJ2-2; v_gene: TRBV11-3; abundance: -; CDR3nt: TGTGCCAGCAGCACGGGACAGCGACAGTTCGGGGAGCTGTTTTTT; CDR3aa: CASSTGQRQFGELFF
d_gene: TRBD1; j_gene: TRBJ1-4; v_gene: TRBV4-3; abundance: once; CDR3nt: TGCGCCAGCAGCCAAGAGGGACAGGGAAATGAAAAACTGTTTTTT; CDR3aa: CASSQEGQGNEKLFF
d_gene: -; j_gene: TRBJ2-7; v_gene: TRBV28; abundance: -; CDR3nt: TGTGCCAGCAGTTTCATAGAGGCAGCAACCTACGAGCAGTACTTC; CDR3aa: CASSFIEAATYEQYF
d_gene: -; j_gene: TRBJ2-4; v_gene: TRBV28; abundance: -; CDR3nt: TGTGCCAGCAGTCCCCCCGGGGACTTAGCCAAAAACATTCAGTACTTC; CDR3aa: CASSPPGDLAKNIQYF
d_gene: -; j_gene: TRBJ1-1; v_gene: TRBV6-5; abundance: -; CDR3nt: TGTGCCAGCAGGAGATCAATGAACACTGAAGCTTTCTTT; CDR3aa: CASRRSMNTEAFF
d_gene: TRBD2; j_gene: TRBJ2-3; v_gene: TRBV5-5; abundance: -; CDR3nt: TGTGCCAGCAGCTCCGGACTAGCGGGAGTGTTATGGGTCACAGATACGCAGTATTTT; CDR3aa: CASSSGLAGVLWVTDTQYF
d_gene: -; j_gene: TRBJ1-5; v_gene: TRBV15; abundance: -; CDR3nt: TGTGCCACCAGCAGAGATGCGGGTAGTGAGCCCCAGCATTTT; CDR3aa: CATSRDAGSEPQHF
d_gene: TRBD1; j_gene: TRBJ2-6; v_gene: TRBV19; abundance: once; CDR3nt: TGTGCCAGTAGTGATCCGGGACAGTATGGGCTGGGGTCCAACGTCCTGACTTTC; CDR3aa: CASSDPGQYGLGSNVLTF
d_gene: -; j_gene: TRBJ1-5; v_gene: TRBV27; abundance: -; CDR3nt: TGTGCCGGGCGCAATCGGACAGATAGCAATCAGCCCCAGCATTTT; CDR3aa: CAGRNRTDSNQPQHF
d_gene: TRBD2; j_gene: TRBJ2-3; v_gene: TRBV5-5; abundance: -; CDR3nt: TGTGCCAGCAGCCCTGGCGGGACTAGCGGCACAGATACGCAGTATTTT; CDR3aa: CASSPGGTSGTDTQYF
d_gene: -; j_gene: TRBJ2-3; v_gene: TRBV7-8; abundance: once; CDR3nt: TGTGCCAGCAGCTTACAGGGTTTGACAGATACGCAGTATTTT; CDR3aa: CASSLQGLTDTQYF
d_gene: -; j_gene: TRBJ2-2; v_gene: TRBV5-1; abundance: -; CDR3nt: TGCGCCAGCAGCGTATCCATGGCGGAGGGGGAGCTGTTTTTT; CDR3aa: CASSVSMAEGELFF
d_gene: TRBD2; j_gene: TRBJ2-7; v_gene: TRBV5-1; abundance: -; CDR3nt: TGCGCCAGCACCCCGGCTAGCGGGAGTTACGAGCAGTACTTC; CDR3aa: CASTPASGSYEQYF
d_gene: -; j_gene: TRBJ1-5; v_gene: TRBV28; abundance: -; CDR3nt: TGTGCCAGCATCCCTGGACGGGGTCAGCCCCAGCATTTT; CDR3aa: CASIPGRGQPQHF